This T cell receptor beta chain was observed in a study of blood T cell repertoires in COVID-19. About the study: Acute and convalescent COVID-19 specimens originated in the United States, Italy and Spain.

Unmatched junction bases numbered 11, after V lost 5 bases and J lost 0 bases. The CDR3 is 17 amino acids. CDR1 and CDR2 (germline): MDHEN, SYDVKM. This clone was seen just once. Original processing notes: Reference gene primer amplification gave estimated nucleated cell counts. Using immunoSEQ multiplex PCR, the repertoire was profiled, and TCRdb retains in-frame clones only, with some absent. The DNA was the basis for D and trimming; V, J and clone size are from that table. Among around 320,000 clones listed, about 82% were seen once. The chain has TRBV28 and TRBJ2-7; 9 nucleotides line up with TRBD1. The sequence was obtained from a human donor in a cohort sampled during active COVID-19. Sequenced material: peripheral blood. Written as DNA, the CDR3 is TGTGCCAGCAGTGAGCCCGGGGGACAGGGCCCCTCCTACGAGCAGTACTTC. Amino acid sequence: CASSEPGGQGPSYEQYF.